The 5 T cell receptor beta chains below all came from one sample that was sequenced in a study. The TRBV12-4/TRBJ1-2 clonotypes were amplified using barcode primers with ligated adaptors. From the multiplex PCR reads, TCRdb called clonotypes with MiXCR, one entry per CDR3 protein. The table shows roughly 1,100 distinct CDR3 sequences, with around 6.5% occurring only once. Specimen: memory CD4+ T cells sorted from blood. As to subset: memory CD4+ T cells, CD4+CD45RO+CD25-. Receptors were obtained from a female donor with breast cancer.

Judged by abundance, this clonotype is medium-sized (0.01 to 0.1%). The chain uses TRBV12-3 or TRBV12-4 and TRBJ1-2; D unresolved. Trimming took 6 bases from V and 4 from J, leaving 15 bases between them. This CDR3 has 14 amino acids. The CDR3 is CASRPSFPGYGYTF. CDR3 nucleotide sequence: TGTGCCAGCAGACCCTCATTCCCCGGCTATGGCTACACCTTC.

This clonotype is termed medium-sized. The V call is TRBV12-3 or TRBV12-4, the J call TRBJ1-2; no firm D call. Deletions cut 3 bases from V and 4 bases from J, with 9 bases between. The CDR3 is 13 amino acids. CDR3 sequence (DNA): TGTGCCAGCAGTTTTCGGGGTGGCTATGGCTACACCTTC. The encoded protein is CASSFRGGYGYTF.

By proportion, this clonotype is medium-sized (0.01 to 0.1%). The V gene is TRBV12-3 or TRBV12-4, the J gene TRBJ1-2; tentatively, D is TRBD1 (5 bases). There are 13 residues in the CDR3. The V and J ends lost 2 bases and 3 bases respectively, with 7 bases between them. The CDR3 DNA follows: TGTGCCAGCAGTTTACAGGGCTACTATGGCTACACCTTC. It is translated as CASSLQGYYGYTF.

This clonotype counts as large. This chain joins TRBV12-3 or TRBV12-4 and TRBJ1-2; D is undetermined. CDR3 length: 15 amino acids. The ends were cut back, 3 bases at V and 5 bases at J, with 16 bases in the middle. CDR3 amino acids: CASSFGFGRIYGYTF. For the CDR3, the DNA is TGTGCCAGCAGTTTCGGGTTCGGACGGATTTATGGCTACACCTTC.

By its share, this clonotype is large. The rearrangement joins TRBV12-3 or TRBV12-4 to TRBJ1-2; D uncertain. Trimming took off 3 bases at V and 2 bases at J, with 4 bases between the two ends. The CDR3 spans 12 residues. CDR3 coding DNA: TGTGCCAGCAGTTTTGGAAACTATGGCTACACCTTC. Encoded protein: CASSFGNYGYTF.